A single TCR beta chain is shown here with its context. What it recognizes is unknown. The CDR3 ends on some other residue instead of the conserved phenylalanine or tryptophan, so this is likely a read error. These data come from a study of response to subunit inactivated influenza vaccine. Study-wide findings and caveats: With each seasonal influenza vaccination, the authors suggested, few new T cells are recruited.

TCRdb recomputed calls from the RT-PCR reads with MiXCR, one row per CDR3 protein. The table records about 610,000 distinct CDR3 sequences, 13% to 15% of them present only once. V lost 6 bases, J lost 5 bases, and 6 bases stayed unmatched. CDR3 length equals 13 residues. CDR1 SQVTM and CDR2 ANQGSEA come from the germline V gene. V is TRBV29-1 and J is TRBJ1-1; TRBD1 aligns across 10 bases. This receptor was taken from a man aged 45-65 years who received an inactivated influenza vaccine. The specimen comprised PBMCs from blood, sampled 12 days after vaccination. The CDR3 DNA follows: TGCAGCGTGGTCCGGGACAGGGGTACTGAAGCTTTCCTT. It translates to CSVVRDRGTEAFL.